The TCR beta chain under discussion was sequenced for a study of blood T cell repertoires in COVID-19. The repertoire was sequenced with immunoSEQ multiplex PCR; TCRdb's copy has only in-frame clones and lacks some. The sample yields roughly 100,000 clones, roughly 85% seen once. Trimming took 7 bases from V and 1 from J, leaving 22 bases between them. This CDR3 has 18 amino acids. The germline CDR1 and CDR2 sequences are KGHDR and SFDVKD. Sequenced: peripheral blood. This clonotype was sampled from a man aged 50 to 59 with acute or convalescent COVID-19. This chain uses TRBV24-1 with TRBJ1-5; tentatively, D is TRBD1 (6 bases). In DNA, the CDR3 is TGTGCCACCAGAGGGGGGGGGCAGGCCGGGACGAGCAATCAGCCCCAGCATTTT. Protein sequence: CATRGGGQAGTSNQPQHF.